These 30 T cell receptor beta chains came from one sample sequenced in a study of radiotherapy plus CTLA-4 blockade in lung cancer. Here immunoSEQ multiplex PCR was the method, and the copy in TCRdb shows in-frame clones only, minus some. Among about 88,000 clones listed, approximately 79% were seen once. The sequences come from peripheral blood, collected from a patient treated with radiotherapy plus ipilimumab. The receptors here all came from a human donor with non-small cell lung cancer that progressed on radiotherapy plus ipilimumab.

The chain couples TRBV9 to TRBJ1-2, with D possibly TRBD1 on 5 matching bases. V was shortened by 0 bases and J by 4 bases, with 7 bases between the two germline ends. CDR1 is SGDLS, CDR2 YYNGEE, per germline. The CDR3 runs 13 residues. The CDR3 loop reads CASSVGDPYGYTF. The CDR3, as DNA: TGTGCCAGCAGCGTAGGGGACCCCTATGGCTACACCTTC.

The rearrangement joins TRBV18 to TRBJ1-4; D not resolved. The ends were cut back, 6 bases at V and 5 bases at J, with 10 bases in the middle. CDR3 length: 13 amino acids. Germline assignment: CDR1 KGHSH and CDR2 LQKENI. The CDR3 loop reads CASSLDQNEKLFF. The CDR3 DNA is TGTGCCAGCTCCCTTGACCAGAATGAAAAACTGTTTTTT.

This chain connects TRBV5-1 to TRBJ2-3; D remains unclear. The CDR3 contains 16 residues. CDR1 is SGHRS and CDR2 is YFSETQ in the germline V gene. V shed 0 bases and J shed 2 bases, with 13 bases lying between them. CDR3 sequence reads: CASSLAPQVPTDTQYF. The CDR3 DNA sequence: TGCGCCAGCAGCTTGGCCCCGCAGGTTCCCACAGATACGCAGTATTTT.

CDR3 residues: CASSGARGDSGANVLTF. The DNA of the CDR3 is TGTGCCAGCAGCGGGGCCCGGGGGGACTCTGGGGCCAACGTCCTGACTTTC. This chain connects TRBV9 to TRBJ2-6, with 7 bases matching TRBD2. CDR3 size: 17 residues. CDR1 and CDR2 from the germline V gene are SGDLS and YYNGEE. Unmatched junction bases numbered 6, after V lost 3 bases and J lost 0 bases.

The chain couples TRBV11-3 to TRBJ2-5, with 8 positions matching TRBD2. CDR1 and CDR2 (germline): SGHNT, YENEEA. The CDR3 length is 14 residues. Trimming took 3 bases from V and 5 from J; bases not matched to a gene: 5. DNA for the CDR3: TGTGCCAGCAGCTTCTTAACGGGAGGGGAGACCCAGTACTTC. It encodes CASSFLTGGETQYF.

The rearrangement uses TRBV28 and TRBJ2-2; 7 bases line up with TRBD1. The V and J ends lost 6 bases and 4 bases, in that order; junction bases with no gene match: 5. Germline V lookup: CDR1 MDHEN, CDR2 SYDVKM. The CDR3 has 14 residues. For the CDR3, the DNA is TGTGCCAGCAGACGACAGGGCGGCACCGGGGAGCTGTTTTTT. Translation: CASRRQGGTGELFF. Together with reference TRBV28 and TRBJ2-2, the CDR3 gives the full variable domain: DVKVTQSSRYLVKRTGEKVFLECVQDMDHENMFWYRQDPGLGLRLIYFSYDVKMKEKGDIPEGYSVSREKKERFSLILESASTNQTSMYLCASRRQGGTGELFFGEGSRLTVL.

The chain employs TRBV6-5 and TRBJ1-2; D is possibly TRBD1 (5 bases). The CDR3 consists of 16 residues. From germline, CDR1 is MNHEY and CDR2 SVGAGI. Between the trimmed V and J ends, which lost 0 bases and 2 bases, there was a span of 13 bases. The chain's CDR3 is CASSYSIPRGNYGYTF. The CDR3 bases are TGTGCCAGCAGTTACTCGATACCGCGGGGGAACTATGGCTACACCTTC.

CDR3 residues: CASSYSRRQVYEQYF. The CDR3 nucleotides are TGTGCCAGCAGTTACTCGAGGCGACAGGTCTACGAGCAGTACTTC. The V and J genes are TRBV6-6 and TRBJ2-7; D is perhaps TRBD1 (6 bases). Trimming took 0 bases from V and 3 from J, leaving 12 bases between them. This CDR3 comprises 15 residues. Looked up from germline, CDR1 is MNHNY and CDR2 is SVGAGI (reference sequence).

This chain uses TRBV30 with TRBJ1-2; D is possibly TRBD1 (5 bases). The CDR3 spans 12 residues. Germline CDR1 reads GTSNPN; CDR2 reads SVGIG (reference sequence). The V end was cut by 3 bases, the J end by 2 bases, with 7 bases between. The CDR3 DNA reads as TGTGCCTGGAGCCGGGGGAACTATGGCTACACCTTC. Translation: CAWSRGNYGYTF.

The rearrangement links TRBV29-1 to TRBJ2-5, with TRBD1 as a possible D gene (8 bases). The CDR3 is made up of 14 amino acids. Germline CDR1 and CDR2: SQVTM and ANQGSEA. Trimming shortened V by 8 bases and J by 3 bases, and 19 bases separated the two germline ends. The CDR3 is CSTKSGTGKETQYF. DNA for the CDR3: TGCAGCACCAAGAGCGGGACAGGCAAAGAGACCCAGTACTTC.

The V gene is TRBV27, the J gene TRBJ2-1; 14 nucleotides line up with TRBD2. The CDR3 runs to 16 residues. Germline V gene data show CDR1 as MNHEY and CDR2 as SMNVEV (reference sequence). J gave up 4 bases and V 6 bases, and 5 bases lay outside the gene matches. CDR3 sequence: CASSRTSGGLYNEQFF. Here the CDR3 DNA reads TGTGCCAGCAGCCGGACTAGCGGGGGGCTATACAATGAGCAGTTCTTC.

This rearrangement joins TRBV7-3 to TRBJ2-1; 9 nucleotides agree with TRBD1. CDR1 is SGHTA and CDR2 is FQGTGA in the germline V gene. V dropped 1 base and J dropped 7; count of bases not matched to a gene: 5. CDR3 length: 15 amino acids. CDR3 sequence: CASSLNRGPENEQFF. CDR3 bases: TGTGCCAGCAGCTTAAACAGGGGGCCTGAGAATGAGCAGTTCTTC.

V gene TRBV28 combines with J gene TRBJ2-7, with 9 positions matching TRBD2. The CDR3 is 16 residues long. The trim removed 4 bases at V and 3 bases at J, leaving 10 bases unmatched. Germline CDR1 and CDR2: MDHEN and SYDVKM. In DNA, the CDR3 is TGTGCCAGCAGTTCCCCCAAGGGTAGCGGGAGCTACGAGCAGTACTTC. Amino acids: CASSSPKGSGSYEQYF.

The CDR3 sequence is CASSSGQGSTDTQYF. Here the CDR3 DNA reads TGTGCCAGCAGCTCCGGACAGGGGAGCACAGATACGCAGTATTTT. The V and J genes are TRBV7-3 and TRBJ2-3, with 9 nucleotides matching TRBD1. In germline, CDR1 is SGHTA, CDR2 FQGTGA. Trimming at V came to 4 bases and at J to 0 bases, leaving 2 bases not matched to a gene. There are 15 residues in the CDR3.

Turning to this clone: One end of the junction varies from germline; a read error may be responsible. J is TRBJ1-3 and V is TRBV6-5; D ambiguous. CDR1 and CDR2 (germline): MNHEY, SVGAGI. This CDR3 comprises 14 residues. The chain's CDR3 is CASAPLGSGNTVYF. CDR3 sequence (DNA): TGTGCCAGCGCCCCGTTAGGCTCTGGAAACACCGTATATTTT.

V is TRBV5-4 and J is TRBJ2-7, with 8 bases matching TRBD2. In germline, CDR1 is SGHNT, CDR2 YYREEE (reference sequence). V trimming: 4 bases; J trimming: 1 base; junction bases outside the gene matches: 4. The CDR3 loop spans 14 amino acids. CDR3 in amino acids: CASSPGTRSYEQYF. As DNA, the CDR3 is TGTGCCAGCAGCCCCGGGACTAGATCCTACGAGCAGTACTTC.

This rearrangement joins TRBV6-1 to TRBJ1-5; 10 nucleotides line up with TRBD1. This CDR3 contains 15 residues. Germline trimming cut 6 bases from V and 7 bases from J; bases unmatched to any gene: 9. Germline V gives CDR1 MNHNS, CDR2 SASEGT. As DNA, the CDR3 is TGTGCCAGCAGATGGGACAGGGGAAGATTCCAGCCCCAGCATTTT. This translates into CASRWDRGRFQPQHF.

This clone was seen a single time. The CDR3 DNA reads as TGTGCCAGCAGCTTGGGACAGGGGGCTTCCGGGGAGCTGTTTTTT. It codes for CASSLGQGASGELFF. J is TRBJ2-2 and V is TRBV11-2; 12 bases are shared with TRBD1. This CDR3 comprises 15 residues. With V trimmed by 3 bases and J by 6 bases, 2 bases remained unmatched. CDR1 is SGHAT and CDR2 is FQNNGV in the germline V gene.

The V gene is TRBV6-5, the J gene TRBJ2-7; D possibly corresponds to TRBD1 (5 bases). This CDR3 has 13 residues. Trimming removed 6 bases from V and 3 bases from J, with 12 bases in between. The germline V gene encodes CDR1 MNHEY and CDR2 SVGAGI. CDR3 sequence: CASRTENLYEQYF. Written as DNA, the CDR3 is TGTGCCAGCAGGACAGAGAATCTCTACGAGCAGTACTTC.

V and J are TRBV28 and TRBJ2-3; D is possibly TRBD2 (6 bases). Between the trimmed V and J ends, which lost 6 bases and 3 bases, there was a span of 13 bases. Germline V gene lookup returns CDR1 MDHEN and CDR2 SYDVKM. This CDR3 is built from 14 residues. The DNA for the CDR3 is TGTGCCAGCAGGGACCCGGGAGTTACAGATACGCAGTATTTT. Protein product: CASRDPGVTDTQYF.

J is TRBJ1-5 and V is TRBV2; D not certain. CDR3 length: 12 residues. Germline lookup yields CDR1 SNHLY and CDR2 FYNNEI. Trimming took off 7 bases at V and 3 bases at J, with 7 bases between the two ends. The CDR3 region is CASKVLNQPQHF. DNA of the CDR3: TGTGCCAGCAAAGTGCTCAATCAGCCCCAGCATTTT.

The CDR3 bases are TGCGCCAGCAGCTTGGGCGAGCTCTCTGGGGCCAACGTCCTGACTTTC. Translating it yields CASSLGELSGANVLTF. The chain links TRBV5-1 to TRBJ2-6; D unresolved. V lost 0 bases, J lost 0 bases, and 7 bases lay in between. Looked up from germline, CDR1 is SGHRS and CDR2 is YFSETQ. The CDR3 covers 16 residues.

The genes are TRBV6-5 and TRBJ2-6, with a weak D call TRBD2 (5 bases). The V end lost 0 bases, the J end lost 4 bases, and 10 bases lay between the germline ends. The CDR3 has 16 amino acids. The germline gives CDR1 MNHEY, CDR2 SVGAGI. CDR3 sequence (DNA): TGTGCCAGCAGTTACTCGACGGGGAAGGGGGCCAACGTCCTGACTTTC. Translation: CASSYSTGKGANVLTF.

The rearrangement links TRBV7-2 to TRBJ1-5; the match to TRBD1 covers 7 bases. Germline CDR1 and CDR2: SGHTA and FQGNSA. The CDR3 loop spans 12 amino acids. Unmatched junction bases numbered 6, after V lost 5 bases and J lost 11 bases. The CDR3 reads CASSPHTGAQHF. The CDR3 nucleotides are TGTGCCAGCAGCCCCCACACAGGGGCCCAGCATTTT.

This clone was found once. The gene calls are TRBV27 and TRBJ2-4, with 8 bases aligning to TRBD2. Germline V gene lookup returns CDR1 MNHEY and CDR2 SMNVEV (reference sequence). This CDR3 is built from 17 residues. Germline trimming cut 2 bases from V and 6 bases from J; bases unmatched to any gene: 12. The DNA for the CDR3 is TGTGCCAGCAGTTTAAGTGGGAACGGGGGGGCGATAAACATTCAGTACTTC. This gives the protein CASSLSGNGGAINIQYF.

DNA for the CDR3: TGCGCCAGCAGCAAAACCACAGGGGCGACTGAAGCTTTCTTT. Its translation is CASSKTTGATEAFF. The chain links TRBV5-1 to TRBJ1-1, with 7 bases matching TRBD1. Germline V gene sequence: CDR1 SGHRS, CDR2 YFSETQ. V trimming: 4 bases; J trimming: 5 bases; junction bases outside the gene matches: 8. This CDR3 is 14 amino acids long.

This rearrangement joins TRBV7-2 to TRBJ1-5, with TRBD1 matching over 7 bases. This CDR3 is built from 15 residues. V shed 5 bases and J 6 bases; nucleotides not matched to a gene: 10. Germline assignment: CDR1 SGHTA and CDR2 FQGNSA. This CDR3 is CASSPDAGTAQPQHF. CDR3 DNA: TGTGCCAGCAGCCCCGACGCCGGGACAGCTCAGCCCCAGCATTTT.

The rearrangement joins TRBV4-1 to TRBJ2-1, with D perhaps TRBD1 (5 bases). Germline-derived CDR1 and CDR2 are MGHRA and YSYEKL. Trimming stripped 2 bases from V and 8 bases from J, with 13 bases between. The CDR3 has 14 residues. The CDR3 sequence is CASSQLPGSDEQFF. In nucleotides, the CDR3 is TGCGCCAGCAGCCAACTCCCAGGGTCTGATGAGCAGTTCTTC.

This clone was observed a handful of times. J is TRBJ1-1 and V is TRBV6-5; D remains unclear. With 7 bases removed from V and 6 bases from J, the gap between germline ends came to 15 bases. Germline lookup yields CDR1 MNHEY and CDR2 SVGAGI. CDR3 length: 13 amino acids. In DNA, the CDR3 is TGTGCCAGCAATCCTGTGGGTGAGGCTGAAGCTTTCTTT. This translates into CASNPVGEAEAFF.

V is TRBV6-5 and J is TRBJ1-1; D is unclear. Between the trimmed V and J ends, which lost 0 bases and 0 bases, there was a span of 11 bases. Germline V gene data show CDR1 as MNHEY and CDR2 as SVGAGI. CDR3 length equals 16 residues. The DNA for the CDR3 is TGTGCCAGCAGTTACTCGCGGAAACTGATGAACACTGAAGCTTTCTTT. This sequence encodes CASSYSRKLMNTEAFF.